These 2 T cell receptor beta chains share one sample of origin, sequenced in a study of CD8+ T cells in alopecia areata. Isolated RNA was reverse transcribed into cDNA used as the sequencing template. Measured with immunoSEQ multiplex PCR; TCRdb has only the in-frame clones, and not every one. The sample lists about 180,000 clones, over 55% seen once, with 1.5% to 2% in the top ten. The specimen comprised CD4+ T cells sorted from blood, sampled at week 0. These receptor sequences come from a human donor with alopecia areata.

The rearrangement joins TRBV4-3 to TRBJ2-2; D is perhaps TRBD1 (5 bases). The CDR3 loop spans 15 amino acids. Trimming shortened V by 1 base and J by 1 base, and 7 bases separated the two germline ends. Germline lookup yields CDR1 LGHNA and CDR2 YSLEER. In DNA form, the CDR3 reads TGCGCCAGCAGCCAAGCTGACAGGAACACCGGGGAGCTGTTTTTT. Amino acids: CASSQADRNTGELFF.

This rearrangement joins TRBV29-1 to TRBJ2-3; D perhaps matches TRBD2 (6 bases). V dropped 4 bases and J dropped 0 bases, with 11 bases sitting between them. Germline V gene data show CDR1 as SQVTM and CDR2 as ANQGSEA. The CDR3 sequence is 14 residues long. Written as DNA, the CDR3 is TGCAGCGTTGGAGGCGGGGCGAGCACAGATACGCAGTATTTT. Translated, it gives CSVGGGASTDTQYF.